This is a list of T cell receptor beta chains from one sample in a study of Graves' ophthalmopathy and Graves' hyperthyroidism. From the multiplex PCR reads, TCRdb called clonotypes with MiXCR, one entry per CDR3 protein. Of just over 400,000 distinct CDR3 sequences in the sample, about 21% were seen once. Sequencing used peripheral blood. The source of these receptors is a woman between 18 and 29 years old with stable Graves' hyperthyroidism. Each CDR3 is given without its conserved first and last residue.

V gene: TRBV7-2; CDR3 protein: ASSADVTRGQTQY
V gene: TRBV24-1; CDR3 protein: ATSGGAGRLDTGELF
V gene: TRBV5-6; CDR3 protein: ASRGAPSRTYEQY
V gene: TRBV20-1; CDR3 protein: SARETSDHVREY
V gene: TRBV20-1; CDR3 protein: SAGAWSGSSQETQY
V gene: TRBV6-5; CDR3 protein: ASSYVTPGTGYSPLH
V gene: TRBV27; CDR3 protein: ASSLSSPSDYGYT
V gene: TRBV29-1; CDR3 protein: SVLGGSSYEQY
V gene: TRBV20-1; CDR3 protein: SARVSGEQETQY
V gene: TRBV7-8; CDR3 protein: ASSLGMGLRAPYEQY
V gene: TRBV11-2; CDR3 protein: ASSRGEKETQY
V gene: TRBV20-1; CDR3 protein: SASSGQENSPLH
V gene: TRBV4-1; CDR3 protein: ASSQEPGLGTEAF
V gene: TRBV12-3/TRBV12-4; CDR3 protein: ASKRTGGDTEAF
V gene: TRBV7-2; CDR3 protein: ASSFGGAGTGELF
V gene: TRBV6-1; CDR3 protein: ASRDGTSGNQETQY
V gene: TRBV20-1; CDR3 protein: STQDLLEGELF
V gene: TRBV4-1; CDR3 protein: ASSQTGTVYGYT
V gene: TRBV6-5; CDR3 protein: ASRRGEGEAF
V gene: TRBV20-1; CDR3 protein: SASGQGVKTQY
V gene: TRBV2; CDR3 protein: ASSTTGVLNTEAF
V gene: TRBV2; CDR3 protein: GSQGSMGFQETQY
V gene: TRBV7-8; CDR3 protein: ASSPSEGLPGYEQY
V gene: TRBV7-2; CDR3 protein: ASSLRGRDTGELF
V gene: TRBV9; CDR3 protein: ASSLRPGTGRETQY
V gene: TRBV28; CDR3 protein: ASQGQNQPQH
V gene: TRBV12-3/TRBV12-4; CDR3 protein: ASSRTIGSYDQY
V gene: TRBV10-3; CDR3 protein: AISGTTGDTEAF
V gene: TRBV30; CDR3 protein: AWSHRTEAF
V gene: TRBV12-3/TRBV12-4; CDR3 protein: ASSLRAKAIKY
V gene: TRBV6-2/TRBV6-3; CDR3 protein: ASSYGLVIEQY
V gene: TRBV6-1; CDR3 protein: ASSEVTMGNQPQH
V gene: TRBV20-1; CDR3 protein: SASGTAHYEQY
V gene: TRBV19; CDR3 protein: ASSMVTGRGYT
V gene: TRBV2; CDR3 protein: ASSEDLGGGNQPQH
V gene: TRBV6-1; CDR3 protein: ASSEQGQLNTEAF
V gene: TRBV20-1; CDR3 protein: SARRGPYEQY
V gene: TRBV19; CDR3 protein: ASSTRLAGETQY
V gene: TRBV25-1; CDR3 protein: ASSEQGGPVRETQY
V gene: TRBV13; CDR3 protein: ASSLGVSQETQY
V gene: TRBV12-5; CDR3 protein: ASGLWEAVPAEANYGYT
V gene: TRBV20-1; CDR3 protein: SARRDRNTGELF
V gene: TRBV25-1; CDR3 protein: ASSEPRRSPSWFEQY
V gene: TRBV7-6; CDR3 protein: ASSPRQGAAYEQY
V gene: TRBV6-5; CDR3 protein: ASSYSPGGNSPLH
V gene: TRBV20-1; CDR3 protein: SATAADYEQY
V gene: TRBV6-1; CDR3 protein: ASSRLAEGAGELF
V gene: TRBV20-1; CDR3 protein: SARYLREPHEQY
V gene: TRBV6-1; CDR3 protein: ASSETGSMGTQY
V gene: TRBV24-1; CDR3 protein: ATSDPARGSGANVLT
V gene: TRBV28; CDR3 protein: ASSPISSGSLNQPQH
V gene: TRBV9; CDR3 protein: ASSDSAGGPQETQY
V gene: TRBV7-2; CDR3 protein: ASSPDSRTGNTIY
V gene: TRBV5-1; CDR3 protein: ASSIEETQY
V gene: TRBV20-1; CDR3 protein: SASMWGQGAF
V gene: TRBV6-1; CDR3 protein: ASNSDPLETQY
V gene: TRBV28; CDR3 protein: ASRTRGVGNQPQH
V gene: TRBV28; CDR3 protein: ASSPVAGTYEQY
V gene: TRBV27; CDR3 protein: ASSLGPANNSPLH